This T cell receptor (beta chain) was retrieved from a study of sequential checkpoint blockade in melanoma. For the study at large: Arm A got nivolumab then ipilimumab; arm B the reverse, 1:1. Maintenance nivolumab came after either treatment sequence. After nivolumab or ipilimumab alone, about 20 patients had week-13 rebiopsies.

Sequenced by immunoSEQ multiplex PCR; TCRdb stores in-frame clones only, minus some. The sample consists of roughly 21,000 clones, about 27% of them appearing once. The treatment here: randomized to nivolumab then ipilimumab (arm A) or the reverse (arm B). Study results and limitations: Rising tumor T-cell fraction and clonality meant about 30 times likelier benefit.

Only a few counts were recorded for this clone. The antigen remains unidentified. Trimming removed 5 bases at V and 2 bases at J, with 13 bases between. From germline, CDR1 is SGDLS and CDR2 YYNGEE. The CDR3 runs to 14 residues. The source material was tumor tissue (inferred from file names), sampled from a patient given nivolumab and ipilimumab in sequence. This TCR was recovered from a human donor with melanoma. The chain carries TRBV9 and TRBJ1-2; a weak D match, TRBD1 (5 bases). The CDR3 nucleotides are TGTGCCAGCAGTGAGAGGGGAATGAACTATGGCTACACCTTC. As protein: CASSERGMNYGYTF.